This TCR beta chain appears in the sequencing data of a study of vaccination and CD4 T cells after COVID-19. The germline V and J ends were trimmed by 6 bases and 7 bases, with 16 bases remaining between them. The CDR3 extends over 13 amino acids. CDR1 is SNHLY and CDR2 is FYNNEI in the germline V gene. Sample treatment: roughly 10-day PBMC culture with coronavirus spike peptide pools or control peptides (ViraFEST assay). Scientists ran DNA taken from cultured CD4+ T cells through the Oncomine TCR Beta short-read assay for sequencing. TCRdb independently ran MiXCR on the PCR reads; one entry per CDR3 protein. Among more than 4,000 distinct CDR3 sequences, about 20% were seen once, and the ten largest hold about 25%. With regard to this clonotype: What it recognizes is unknown.

The receptor was derived from a human donor who had recovered from COVID-19. The specimen was CD4+ T cells from blood, cultured in vitro. This rearrangement joins TRBV2 to TRBJ2-7; D might be TRBD1 (6 bases). The DNA of the CDR3 is TGTGCCAGCAGCAGGACAGCCCAAGGGGAGCAGTACTTC. Protein product: CASSRTAQGEQYF.